What follows are 27 T cell receptor beta chains derived from one specimen sequenced in a study of Ad26.COV2.S vaccination and SARS-CoV-2 variants. The method was immunoSEQ multiplex PCR; TCRdb's version includes in-frame clones alone and lacks a portion of them. Here the sample spans about 330,000 clones, 90% being singletons. The treatment is: around 19 received Ad26.COV2.S at low or high dose, single or two shots; about 5 received placebo; per-sample allocation not given. Day 63 after the first vaccine or placebo injection was the time point for sampling. Sequenced material: peripheral blood, taken in a trial of Ad26.COV2.S vaccine versus placebo. These receptors originate from a person between 18 and 60 years old who received the Ad26.COV2.S COVID-19 vaccine or a placebo.

This rearrangement joins TRBV10-3 to TRBJ2-1, with TRBD1 matching over 8 bases. With 4 bases clipped from V and 9 bases from J, the junction kept 8 bases outside the gene matches. Germline V gives CDR1 ENHRY, CDR2 SYGVKD. This CDR3 contains 14 residues. CDR3 DNA: TGTGCCATCAGTGTAGGGACAGGTTTCGGTGAGCAGTTCTTC. Amino acid sequence: CAISVGTGFGEQFF.

The rearrangement links TRBV2 to TRBJ2-1; D possibly uses TRBD1 or TRBD2 (6 bases each). The V gene's germline CDR1 is SNHLY and CDR2 FYNNEI. This CDR3 region has 13 residues. The V end lost 7 bases, the J end lost 6 bases, and 13 bases lay between the germline ends. CDR3 amino acids: CASIRGPANEQFF. CDR3 DNA sequence: TGTGCCAGCATCCGGGGGCCCGCCAATGAGCAGTTCTTC.

The chain links TRBV7-2 to TRBJ1-5, with a weak D call TRBD1 (5 bases). CDR1 is SGHTA and CDR2 is FQGNSA in the germline V gene. V was cut by 2 bases and J by 2 bases, with 22 bases left in between. This CDR3 spans 19 amino acids. In DNA, the CDR3 is TGTGCCAGCAGCTTATGGGGGGACGTTAGTATCCAGGGCAATCAGCCCCAGCATTTT. Protein sequence: CASSLWGDVSIQGNQPQHF.

This rearrangement joins TRBV6-2 or TRBV6-3 to TRBJ1-2; a possible D gene is TRBD1 (6 bases). The CDR3 extends over 13 amino acids. Trimming cost V 0 bases and J 6 bases, with 8 bases left between them. Germline V gene lookup returns CDR1 MNHEY and CDR2 SVGEGT. The CDR3 loop reads CASSYSGQHGYTF. CDR3 in DNA: TGTGCCAGCAGTTACTCGGGACAACATGGCTACACCTTC.

Only a few counts were recorded for this clone. V usage is TRBV27 and J usage is TRBJ1-2; possibly TRBD1 for D (6 bases). Trimming removed 6 bases from V and 5 bases from J, with 22 bases in between. This CDR3 is 16 amino acids long. CDR1 is MNHEY and CDR2 is SMNVEV in the germline V gene (reference sequence). CDR3 region: CASSMTGALTWYGYTF. The CDR3 bases are TGTGCCAGCAGCATGACAGGAGCCCTTACCTGGTATGGCTACACCTTC.

Comment on this clone: Other DNA sequences in this sample translate to the same CDR3. This chain links TRBV7-6 with TRBJ2-1; D ambiguous. This CDR3 is built from 11 residues. Germline CDR1 and CDR2: SGHVS and FNYEAQ. The V gene lost 4 bases and the J gene lost 5 bases, with 3 bases spanning the gap. The CDR3 is CASSSNNEQFF. The CDR3 DNA sequence: TGTGCCAGCAGCTCGAACAATGAGCAGTTCTTC.

The chain uses TRBV5-1 and TRBJ1-1; D not resolved. The CDR3 spans 12 residues. Germline assignment: CDR1 SGHRS and CDR2 YFSETQ. V was clipped by 4 bases and J by 1 base, with 5 bases between them. The CDR3 DNA is TGCGCCAGCAGCCGGGCGAACACTGAAGCTTTCTTT. Protein: CASSRANTEAFF.

This chain connects TRBV19 to TRBJ1-1, with D unclear. V dropped 6 bases and J dropped 1 base, with 18 bases sitting between them. Per germline, CDR1 LNHDA and CDR2 SQIVND (reference sequence). There are 16 residues in the CDR3. CDR3 coding DNA: TGTGCCAGTAGCTCCTACTACCTCGAGGAGAACACTGAAGCTTTCTTT. This encodes CASSSYYLEENTEAFF.

The sample holds a few counts of this clone. The rearrangement uses TRBV7-6 and TRBJ2-3; 10 bases are a match to TRBD2. Germline CDR1 SGHVS, CDR2 FNYEAQ. The CDR3 is made up of 16 amino acids. Losses at the gene ends were 1 base for V and 10 bases for J; bases not matched to a gene: 11. The CDR3 DNA follows: TGTGCCAGCAGCTTAGAAGGTACTAGCGGGACCCTCCCGCAGTATTTT. Its translation is CASSLEGTSGTLPQYF. The full variable domain, rest sourced from reference TRBV7-6 and TRBJ2-3, is GAGVSQSPRYKVTKRGQDVALRCDPISGHVSLYWYRQALGQGPEFLTYFNYEAQQDKSGLPNDRFSAERPEGSISTLTIQRTEQRDSAMYRCASSLEGTSGTLPQYFGPGTRLTVL.

The chain joins TRBV7-3 to TRBJ2-5; D might be TRBD2 (6 bases). This CDR3 is 15 amino acids long. With 5 bases removed from V and 8 bases from J, the gap between germline ends came to 21 bases. Germline CDR1 is SGHTA and CDR2 is FQGTGA. CDR3 in DNA: TGTGCCAGCAGCCCTCTCCGGGCGGGAAAGGAAACCCAGTACTTC. Translation gives CASSPLRAGKETQYF.

The V gene is TRBV11-2, the J gene TRBJ1-6, with D perhaps TRBD1 (6 bases). This CDR3 is 16 amino acids long. With 1 base removed from V and 10 bases from J, the gap between germline ends came to 17 bases. CDR1 and CDR2 (germline): SGHAT, FQNNGV. CDR3 nucleotides: TGTGCCAGCAGCTTAGGAGTGGGGGACATAGGATCACCCCTCCACTTT. Its translation is CASSLGVGDIGSPLHF.

This rearrangement joins TRBV28 to TRBJ2-7; 10 nucleotides agree with TRBD1. CDR3 length: 13 amino acids. Germline CDR1 reads MDHEN; CDR2 reads SYDVKM. The ends lost 5 bases at V and 12 bases at J; junction bases unmatched: 10. CDR3 bases: TGTGCCAGCAGTCCGTCTGACAGGGGGCTTGGGTACGTC. Translation gives CASSPSDRGLGYV.

About this clone: Germline is not matched at one junction end, which may reflect a read error. This chain links TRBV10-3 with TRBJ2-5; 10 bases align to TRBD2. The germline CDR1 and CDR2 sequences are ENHRY and SYGVKD. CDR3 length equals 16 residues. The CDR3 here is CAIRASGGLGQETQYF. For the CDR3, the DNA is TGTGCGATCAGGGCTAGCGGGGGCCTGGGGCAAGAGACCCAGTACTTC.

This chain links TRBV6-6 with TRBJ1-1, with a tentative D call TRBD1 (5 bases). This CDR3 region has 15 residues. V lost 0 bases to trimming and J lost 11 bases, with 19 bases between them. Germline V gene data show CDR1 as MNHNY and CDR2 as SVGAGI (reference sequence). The CDR3 DNA sequence: TGTGCCAGCAGTTACTCGAAGGGGTCTACTACAATCGCTTTCTTT. Amino acid sequence: CASSYSKGSTTIAFF.

The chain combines TRBV7-3 with TRBJ2-1; the match to TRBD2 covers 15 bases. The CDR3 loop spans 20 amino acids. The V gene end was trimmed by 0 bases and the J gene end by 4 bases; junction bases not matched to a gene: 10. Per germline, CDR1 SGHTA and CDR2 FQGTGA. CDR3: CASSLTGLAGGPRLYNEQFF. DNA for the CDR3: TGTGCCAGCAGCTTAACCGGACTAGCGGGAGGGCCACGGTTGTACAATGAGCAGTTCTTC.

The V and J genes are TRBV7-9 and TRBJ1-2, with a tentative D call TRBD1 (5 bases). This CDR3 has 19 residues. The germline CDR1 and CDR2 sequences are SEHNR and FQNEAQ (reference sequence). V lost 1 base and J lost 2, with 23 bases in between. CDR3 in DNA: TGTGCCAGCAGCTTAGTTATACCGATAAGGGGCGGACCCAACTATGGCTACACCTTC. Translated: CASSLVIPIRGGPNYGYTF.

The V call is TRBV7-8, the J call TRBJ2-6; no definite D call. Germline V gene lookup returns CDR1 SGHVS and CDR2 FQNEAQ. CDR3 length: 19 amino acids. V shed 3 bases and J shed 0 bases, with 18 bases lying between them. This CDR3 reads CASSFVVVDGDSGANVLTF. The CDR3 coding sequence is TGTGCCAGCAGCTTTGTGGTAGTCGACGGAGACTCTGGGGCCAACGTCCTGACTTTC.

The gene calls are TRBV13 and TRBJ2-7; D perhaps matches TRBD2 (6 bases). V lost 3 bases and J lost 6, with 9 bases in between. The CDR3 totals 12 residues. Germline values: CDR1 PRHDT, CDR2 FYEKMQ (reference sequence). The CDR3 nucleotides read TGTGCCAGCAGCTTGGGGGGTAGCGAGCAGTACTTC. Translation gives CASSLGGSEQYF.

The chain recombines TRBV9 with TRBJ1-1, with D perhaps matching TRBD1 (6 bases). The CDR3 consists of 16 residues. Trimming stripped 4 bases from V and 1 base from J, with 17 bases between. Germline CDR1 and CDR2: SGDLS and YYNGEE. The CDR3 DNA sequence: TGTGCCAGCAGCCTGGGTCGGGGGGCGTGGAACACTGAAGCTTTCTTT. Encoded protein: CASSLGRGAWNTEAFF.

This rearrangement joins TRBV27 to TRBJ2-7; D might be TRBD1 (5 bases). Per the germline V gene, CDR1 is MNHEY and CDR2 is SMNVEV (reference sequence). Trimming pared 6 bases from V and 3 bases from J, leaving 18 bases between. The CDR3 consists of 15 residues. CDR3 DNA: TGTGCCAGCAGCTCGTTGGGGCAGAACTACTACGAGCAGTACTTC. Encoded protein: CASSSLGQNYYEQYF.

V gene TRBV29-1 combines with J gene TRBJ2-5; 8 nucleotides match TRBD2. V lost 6 bases and J lost 4; bases outside the gene matches: 10. This CDR3 has 14 residues. Germline V CDR1 and CDR2: SQVTM, ANQGSEA. CDR3 residues: CSVYGGAGLETQYF. DNA for the CDR3: TGCAGCGTGTACGGGGGGGCCGGTCTAGAGACCCAGTACTTC.

The chain is built from TRBV29-1 and TRBJ1-1; D may be TRBD1 (6 bases). Trimming shortened V by 6 bases and J by 5 bases, and 16 bases separated the two germline ends. There are 13 residues in the CDR3. Germline assignment: CDR1 SQVTM and CDR2 ANQGSEA. The CDR3 protein is CSVQGGIATEAFF. The CDR3 DNA reads TGCAGCGTCCAAGGGGGGATAGCGACTGAAGCTTTCTTT. Full variable domain (outside the CDR3, taken from reference TRBV29-1 and TRBJ1-1): SAVISQKPSRDICQRGTSLTIQCQVDSQVTMMFWYRQQPGQSLTLIATANQGSEATYESGFVIDKFPISRPNLTFSTLTVSNMSPEDSSIYLCSVQGGIATEAFFGQGTRLTVV.

The genes are TRBV6-5 and TRBJ2-7; the D gene is possibly TRBD1 (5 bases). Germline V gene lookup returns CDR1 MNHEY and CDR2 SVGAGI. The length of the CDR3 is 13 residues. The V and J ends lost 6 bases and 2 bases respectively, with 11 bases between them. The DNA of the CDR3 is TGTGCCAGCAGGCAGGGTCCGGCCTACGAGCAGTACTTC. Translated, it gives CASRQGPAYEQYF.

The genes are TRBV28 and TRBJ1-3; D may be TRBD1 (5 bases). This CDR3 region has 13 residues. The germline V gene has CDR1 MDHEN and CDR2 SYDVKM. V was shortened by 6 bases and J by 2 bases, with 8 bases between the two germline ends. In DNA form, the CDR3 reads TGTGCCAGCAGCGGACATACTGGAAACACCATATATTTT. Encoded protein: CASSGHTGNTIYF.

The chain recombines TRBV29-1 with TRBJ2-2; D call uncertain. The ends were cut back, 0 bases at V and 5 bases at J, with 4 bases in the middle. The germline CDR1 and CDR2 sequences are SQVTM and ANQGSEA. The CDR3 is 12 residues long. CDR3: CSVEDVTGELFF. CDR3 nucleotide sequence: TGCAGCGTTGAAGATGTAACCGGGGAGCTGTTTTTT.

J is TRBJ2-5 and V is TRBV29-1; 9 positions match TRBD1. Germline CDR1 reads SQVTM; CDR2 reads ANQGSEA. CDR3 size: 17 residues. Trimming removed 6 bases from V and 5 bases from J; junction bases left unmatched: 19. The CDR3 reads CSVFLTGGRMEMETQYF. The DNA for the CDR3 is TGCAGCGTCTTTTTGACAGGGGGAAGGATGGAGATGGAGACCCAGTACTTC.

The chain links TRBV19 to TRBJ2-7; D possibly uses TRBD1 or TRBD2 (5 bases each). Germline-derived CDR1 and CDR2 are LNHDA and SQIVND (reference sequence). CDR3 length equals 15 residues. V lost 6 bases to trimming and J lost 2 bases, with 17 bases between them. The chain's CDR3 is CASSTRGDGAYEQYF. The CDR3 DNA sequence: TGTGCCAGTAGCACTAGGGGCGACGGAGCCTACGAGCAGTACTTC.